Listed below are T cell receptor beta chains from one sample, sequenced in a study of T-cell reconstitution after alpha-beta-depleted transplantation in children. TCRdb reanalysed the PCR reads using MiXCR and keeps one entry per CDR3 protein. The sample holds approximately 190,000 distinct CDR3 sequences, approximately 6% seen once. The source material was PBMCs, sampled before TCRalphabeta/CD19-depleted stem cell transplant. Receptors originate from a girl under three years old with combined immunodeficiency, due to receive a stem cell transplant. The CDR3 runs from the conserved cysteine through the conserved F or W. Each record gives: clone size, V gene, J gene, D gene, CDR3 DNA, CDR3 protein. The D gene is left open where the match is weak. Some rows have no size entry. The others give once, few or many, or a class for an expanded clone.

many	TRBV29-1	TRBJ2-7	TRBD2	TGCAGCGTTGAAGGGGATGCGGGAGGGGGCGAGCAGTACTTC	CSVEGDAGGGEQYF
many	TRBV25-1	TRBJ2-2	TRBD1	TGTGCCAGCAGTGACCGAATGACTCGACAGGGGAGCAACACCGGGGAGCTGTTTTTT	CASSDRMTRQGSNTGELFF
many	TRBV7-9	TRBJ2-1	-	TGTGCCAGCAGCCTGAATGGGGGGCAATTCAATGAGCAGTTCTTC	CASSLNGGQFNEQFF
many	TRBV7-8	TRBJ1-3	-	TGTGCCAGCAGCTTATATCGTGGAAACACCATATATTTT	CASSLYRGNTIYF
many	TRBV7-9	TRBJ2-7	-	TGTGCCAGCGGGTTCCCGGGGGCCTACGAGCAGTACTTC	CASGFPGAYEQYF
many	TRBV29-1	TRBJ2-7	TRBD1	TGCAGCGTATTGACAGGGACCTACGAGCAGTACTTC	CSVLTGTYEQYF
many	TRBV5-1	TRBJ1-1	-	TGCGCCAGCAGCTTGGAGTTCGTGAACACTGAAGCTTTCTTT	CASSLEFVNTEAFF
many	TRBV10-3	TRBJ2-3	-	TGTGCCATCAGTGACCTCTACTATGATACGCAGTATTTT	CAISDLYYDTQYF
many	TRBV29-1	TRBJ2-7	-	TGCAGCGTTGGAGGCGGGGAGGTTGACGAGCAGTACTTC	CSVGGGEVDEQYF
-	TRBV28	TRBJ2-3	TRBD1	TGTGCCAGCAGTCCGGGACAGTCAGATACGCAGTATTTT	CASSPGQSDTQYF
many	TRBV2	TRBJ2-5	-	TGTGCCAGCAGTGATTCAGGGTACCAAGAGACCCAGTACTTC	CASSDSGYQETQYF
many	TRBV5-5	TRBJ2-3	TRBD1	TGTGCCAGCAGCTTGGATGACAGGGGGAGCACAGATACGCAGTATTTT	CASSLDDRGSTDTQYF
many	TRBV20-1	TRBJ2-7	-	TGCAGTGCTAGACACCGAGGGACCGTTGAGGGCGAGCAGTACTTC	CSARHRGTVEGEQYF
many	TRBV25-1	TRBJ2-1	-	TGTGCCAGCAGTGGGTGGACGGAGGGATTTGCCCCTTACAATGAGCAGTTCTTC	CASSGWTEGFAPYNEQFF
-	TRBV4-2	TRBJ2-5	TRBD2	TGTGCCAGCAGCCTCGGGGGACTAGCGGGGATTTTTGTAGAGACCCAGTACTTC	CASSLGGLAGIFVETQYF
many	TRBV25-1	TRBJ2-5	TRBD1	TGTGCCAGGATGGGACAGACCAACGGGGTGGAAGAGACCCAGTACTTC	CARMGQTNGVEETQYF
-	TRBV3-1	TRBJ2-3	TRBD2	TGTGCCTGCAGCCAAGCCCCCCAACTAGCGGGATTCACAGATACGCAGTATTTT	CACSQAPQLAGFTDTQYF
many	TRBV7-8	TRBJ1-2	-	TGTGCCAGCAGCTTAGGGGGGGTATATGGCTACACCTTC	CASSLGGVYGYTF
few	TRBV4-3	TRBJ1-4	-	TGCGCCAGCAGCCAAGATAAACTTCAGACTGAAAAACTGTTTTTT	CASSQDKLQTEKLFF
many	TRBV12-3/TRBV12-4	TRBJ2-5	TRBD2	TGTGCCAGCAGTTCGACTTGGGGGGGAGAGACCCAGTACTTC	CASSSTWGGETQYF
many	TRBV28	TRBJ2-2	-	TGTGCCAGCAGTTCCAACAGGCGAGGGAACACCGGGGAGCTGTTTTTT	CASSSNRRGNTGELFF
-	TRBV7-8	TRBJ2-7	TRBD1	TGTGCCAGCAGCTTAGTGCGGTTTGTGAGGACAGGGGTCGAGCAGTACTTC	CASSLVRFVRTGVEQYF
many	TRBV4-2	TRBJ2-2	-	TGTGCCAGCAGCCAACCCAGGTCTGGGGGCGACACCGGGGAGCTGTTTTTT	CASSQPRSGGDTGELFF
many	TRBV7-3	TRBJ2-1	TRBD2	TGTGCCAGCAGCCAACGACTAGCGGGCGAGCAGTTCTTC	CASSQRLAGEQFF
many	TRBV29-1	TRBJ2-5	TRBD1	TGCAGCGCAGGACAGGGAGGAGAGACCCAGTACTTC	CSAGQGGETQYF
many	TRBV7-2	TRBJ1-5	-	TGTGCCAGCAGCGCAAAGGGGTATAGCAATCAGCCCCAGCATTTT	CASSAKGYSNQPQHF
many	TRBV18	TRBJ2-1	TRBD2	TGTGCCAGCTCACCAGCCACCCCGGGACTAGCGGGGTTACAACCCTACAATGAGCAGTTCTTC	CASSPATPGLAGLQPYNEQFF
many	TRBV4-1	TRBJ2-7	TRBD2	TGCGCCAGCAGTTGGACTAGCGGGGGGGCCTTGTACGAGCAGTACTTC	CASSWTSGGALYEQYF
-	TRBV28	TRBJ2-5	TRBD2	TGTGCCAGCAGTTTATGGGGACTAGCGGGAAGAAGAGGGGAAGAGACCCAGTACTTC	CASSLWGLAGRRGEETQYF
many	TRBV4-2	TRBJ2-3	-	TGTGCCAGCAGCCAAGGTGTTGTCGACCTTCTCCGCCCCGATACGCAGTATTTT	CASSQGVVDLLRPDTQYF
many	TRBV29-1	TRBJ1-1	-	TGCAGCGTTGGCCAGATGAACACTGAAGCTTTCTTT	CSVGQMNTEAFF
many	TRBV5-1	TRBJ2-3	-	TGCGCCAGCAGCTGGAGGGCTAGCTTTACGCAGTATTTT	CASSWRASFTQYF
many	TRBV5-6	TRBJ1-2	-	TGTGCCAGCAGCTTTCCCTCGACAGGACCTCTTGGTTACACCTTC	CASSFPSTGPLGYTF
many	TRBV20-1	TRBJ2-7	TRBD1	TGCAGTGCTAGTGGAGACAGGGAGACTAACGAGCAGTACTTC	CSASGDRETNEQYF
many	TRBV7-2	TRBJ2-7	TRBD2	TGTGCCAGCAGCTTAACCCTAGCGGGAACCTACGAGCAGTACTTC	CASSLTLAGTYEQYF
many	TRBV7-9	TRBJ2-1	-	TGTGCCAGCAGCCCTGGACACCGTACCTACAATGAGCAGTTCTTC	CASSPGHRTYNEQFF
many	TRBV27	TRBJ2-7	TRBD1	TGTGCCAGCAGTTTCGGGACAGGGCTCTACGAGCAGTACTTC	CASSFGTGLYEQYF
many	TRBV7-3	TRBJ2-1	-	TGTGCCAGCAGCTTATACGGCTACAATGAGCAGTTCTTC	CASSLYGYNEQFF
few	TRBV2	TRBJ2-7	TRBD2	TGTGCCAGCAGTGAATCTTCTAGCGGATATTCCTACGAGCAGTACTTC	CASSESSSGYSYEQYF
many	TRBV12-3/TRBV12-4	TRBJ2-1	-	TGTGCCAGCAGACCTGCTGGGGGTGAGCAGTTCTTC	CASRPAGGEQFF
many	TRBV20-1	TRBJ2-5	-	TGCAGTGCTTTTCCACCCATCCAAGAGACCCAGTACTTC	CSAFPPIQETQYF
-	TRBV4-3	TRBJ2-7	-	TGCGCCAGCAGCCAAGCCCGGGTTGCTTCCCACGAGCAGTACTTC	CASSQARVASHEQYF
many	TRBV28	TRBJ1-1	-	TGTGCCAGCAGTTTACGGGCAGGGCACACTGAAGCTTTCTTT	CASSLRAGHTEAFF
-	TRBV6-1	TRBJ1-2	TRBD1	TGTGCCAGCAGTTTCGACAGGGCTGGCTACACCTTC	CASSFDRAGYTF
many	TRBV13	TRBJ2-5	-	TGTGCCAGCAGCTTATGGCAGCAAGAGACCCAGTACTTC	CASSLWQQETQYF
-	TRBV27	TRBJ1-6	TRBD1	TGTGCCAGCAGTTTATCTACAACCGGGAGACAGGGTCTTAGGTCACCCCTCCACTTT	CASSLSTTGRQGLRSPLHF
-	TRBV20-1	TRBJ2-3	TRBD2	TGCAGTGCTATTAGCGGGGGGGTGAGCACAGATACGCAGTATTTT	CSAISGGVSTDTQYF
many	TRBV5-6	TRBJ2-7	-	TGTGCCAGCAGCTGGAATTTCTACGAGCAGTACTTC	CASSWNFYEQYF
many	TRBV7-7	TRBJ2-1	TRBD2	TGTGCCAGCAGCTTAGCCCGCGGGGGGGCATACAATGAGCAGTTCTTC	CASSLARGGAYNEQFF
many	TRBV12-3/TRBV12-4	TRBJ1-4	TRBD1	TGTGCCAGCAGTCCGCCCTGGGACAGGGGATTTGAAAAACTGTTTTTT	CASSPPWDRGFEKLFF
many	TRBV12-3/TRBV12-4	TRBJ2-5	-	TGTGCCAGCAGTCGGCCGGGAGAAGAGACCCAGTACTTC	CASSRPGEETQYF